The clone carrying this TCR beta chain was seen at least ten times. This entry belongs to a study of neurological immune-mediated disorders. 5'RACE employing 10-nucleotide random UMIs yielded the cDNA. Each CDR3 protein gets one entry after TCRdb re-called the 5' RACE reads with MiXCR. Of more than 45,000 distinct CDR3 sequences in the sample, over 9.5% were seen once. Trimming removed 4 bases from V and 5 bases from J; junction bases left unmatched: 4. Germline CDR1 is SGHRS and CDR2 is YFSETQ. This CDR3 region has 14 residues. The sequence came from a man aged 60 to 75 in good health. The chain is built from TRBV5-1 and TRBJ2-1; 9 nucleotides line up with TRBD2. Sequenced input: PBMCs. DNA for the CDR3: TGCGCCAGCAGCCGCGGGGGGGGGAACAATGAGCAGTTCTTC. Translation gives CASSRGGGNNEQFF.